This T cell receptor (beta chain) was sequenced for a study of blood T cell repertoires in COVID-19. Study context: Collection of acute and convalescent COVID-19 samples took place in the United States, Italy and Spain. From T cells, B-cell-depleted T cells, or PBMCs came the material, which was cDNA or gDNA.

How the authors handled the data: Reference gene primer amplification yielded estimated nucleated cell counts. TCRdb keeps only in-frame clones here, not all; method: immunoSEQ multiplex PCR. The V and J calls and clone size are taken from that table; D and trimming were inferred from the DNA. The sample consists of 150,000 to 200,000 clones, about 81% of them appearing once. The CDR3 totals 16 residues. The germline CDR1 and CDR2 sequences are ENHRY and SYGVKD. Germline trimming cut 6 bases from V and 8 bases from J; bases unmatched to any gene: 15. The clonotype was recovered from a man between 60 and 75 years old with active or convalescent COVID-19. The specimen was peripheral blood. The chain has TRBV10-3 and TRBJ2-3; 9 bases map to TRBD1. CDR3 coding DNA: TGTGCCATCAGGGACCAGGGACAGGGAGTTTTCAGTACGCAGTATTTT. Translated: CAIRDQGQGVFSTQYF.